The 4 T cell receptor beta chains reported below all come from one sample, sequenced in a study of blood T cell repertoires in COVID-19. The table came from immunoSEQ multiplex PCR; TCRdb's copy has only in-frame clones and leaves some out. The sample contains 50,000 to 80,000 clones, about 86% of which appear only once. Specimen: peripheral blood. The receptors originated from a man aged 50-60 years with active COVID-19.

The chain has TRBV11-3 and TRBJ1-1; no reliable D call. The CDR3 is 13 residues long. The germline CDR1 and CDR2 sequences are SGHNT and YENEEA. V dropped 5 bases and J dropped 3 bases, with 10 bases sitting between them. The CDR3 region has the DNA TGTGCCAGCAGCCGCGAGGTATACACTGAAGCTTTCTTT. It codes for CASSREVYTEAFF.

This clone was seen just once. The chain has TRBV6-5 and TRBJ2-1; tentative D call: TRBD2 (6 bases). Per the germline V gene, CDR1 is MNHEY and CDR2 is SVGAGI. The V gene lost 8 bases and the J gene lost 8 bases, with 16 bases spanning the gap. CDR3 length: 13 amino acids. CDR3 sequence: CASRDFQGHEQFF. As DNA, the CDR3 is TGTGCCAGCCGGGACTTTCAGGGCCATGAGCAGTTCTTC.

The V gene is TRBV15, the J gene TRBJ1-6; maybe TRBD1 (6 bases). Germline assignment: CDR1 LNHNV and CDR2 YYDKDF (reference sequence). The V end lost 3 bases, the J end lost 3 bases, and 15 bases lay between the germline ends. The CDR3 covers 17 residues. The CDR3 spells CATSRRGGPVYNSPLHF. CDR3 in DNA: TGTGCCACCAGCAGGAGGGGGGGGCCTGTCTATAATTCACCCCTCCACTTT.

The rearrangement uses TRBV14 and TRBJ2-3; 9 bases map to TRBD2. CDR1 and CDR2 (germline): SGHDN, FVKESK. The V and J ends lost 2 bases and 0 bases, in that order; junction bases with no gene match: 3. This CDR3 region has 16 residues. The CDR3 region has the DNA TGTGCCAGCAGCCAACTAGCGGGATTGAGCACAGATACGCAGTATTTT. It specifies CASSQLAGLSTDTQYF.